Listed here are 5 T cell receptor beta chains from one sample, sequenced in a study of Ad26.COV2.S vaccination and SARS-CoV-2 variants. Treatment described: some 19 received Ad26.COV2.S at low or high dose, single or two shots; about 5 received placebo; per-sample allocation not given. Samples came from day 63 after the first vaccine or placebo injection. The method was immunoSEQ multiplex PCR; TCRdb's version includes in-frame clones alone and lacks a portion of them. Here the sample spans 440,000 or so clones, over 80% being singletons. This material consisted of peripheral blood, taken in a trial of Ad26.COV2.S vaccine versus placebo. The source of these receptors is a person between 18 and 59 years old who received the Ad26.COV2.S COVID-19 vaccine or a placebo.

The chain employs TRBV28 and TRBJ2-2; possibly TRBD1 or TRBD2 for D (6 bases each). V was pared by 9 bases and J by 4 bases, with 15 bases between. This CDR3 has 14 amino acids. Germline CDR1 and CDR2: MDHEN and SYDVKM. DNA for the CDR3: TGTGCCAGTCAAGAGGGGGGTGGCACCGGGGAGCTGTTTTTT. Encoded protein: CASQEGGGTGELFF.

This clone showed up many times. The sample has other DNA sequences that encode this CDR3 too. The CDR3 protein is CASSQDPGSSYEQYF. The CDR3 nucleotides are TGCGCCAGCAGCCAAGACCCGGGAAGCTCCTACGAGCAGTACTTC. The rearrangement joins TRBV4-3 to TRBJ2-7, with a tentative D call TRBD2 (5 bases). Trimming removed 0 bases at V and 0 bases at J, with 9 bases between. This CDR3 has 15 residues. Germline V gives CDR1 LGHNA, CDR2 YSLEER.

The gene calls are TRBV27 and TRBJ2-5, with D perhaps TRBD1 or TRBD2 (5 bases each). The CDR3 spans 18 residues. Per the germline V gene, CDR1 is MNHEY and CDR2 is SMNVEV (reference sequence). V lost 5 bases and J 7 bases, leaving 29 bases between the germline ends. CDR3 residues: CASSRPPGPKGAGGTQYF. The CDR3 bases are TGTGCCAGCAGTCGACCCCCGGGACCGAAAGGAGCAGGTGGGACCCAGTACTTC.

The rearrangement links TRBV18 to TRBJ1-3; a possible D gene is TRBD1 (6 bases). This CDR3 is 17 amino acids long. Trimming cost V 4 bases and J 2 bases, with 18 bases left between them. Germline-derived CDR1 and CDR2 are KGHSH and LQKENI. The CDR3 nucleotides are TGTGCCAGCTCACTCGAAAGACCGGGACATACTGGAAACACCATATATTTT. This sequence encodes CASSLERPGHTGNTIYF.

The rearrangement uses TRBV27 and TRBJ1-1; D unclear. The germline gives CDR1 MNHEY, CDR2 SMNVEV (reference sequence). This CDR3 region has 13 residues. The V gene lost 3 bases and the J gene lost 4 bases, with 9 bases spanning the gap. CDR3 DNA: TGTGCCAGCAGTTTGATTTTGAGCACTGAAGCTTTCTTT. Encoded protein: CASSLILSTEAFF.